This TCR beta chain comes out of a study of blood T cell repertoires in COVID-19. In assigning cohorts, the study relied on participant-reported clinical history. The CDR3 loop spans 13 amino acids. Trimming took off 0 bases at V and 4 bases at J, with 6 bases between the two ends. Per the germline V gene, CDR1 is SEHNR and CDR2 is FQNEAQ (reference sequence). The data were produced by immunoSEQ multiplex PCR, yet TCRdb's version contains in-frame clones alone and is incomplete. The sample includes 250,000 to 350,000 clones, around 90% of them seen just once. The rearrangement links TRBV7-9 to TRBJ1-2; D is uncertain. The sequenced sample consisted of PBMCs or T cells enriched from blood (not recorded which). This receptor was obtained from a woman aged 18-30 years with acute COVID-19. The CDR3 spells CASSLAARYGYTF. The CDR3, as DNA: TGTGCCAGCAGCTTAGCCGCGCGCTATGGCTACACCTTC.